This TCR beta chain was sequenced for a study of blood T cell repertoires in COVID-19. The CDR3 loop spans 14 amino acids. Trimming shortened V by 8 bases and J by 3 bases, and 17 bases separated the two germline ends. Germline V gene data show CDR1 as MNHEY and CDR2 as SVGAGI. Only in-frame clones appear in the TCRdb table, and some are missing; sequencing was by immunoSEQ multiplex PCR. The table includes approximately 50,000 clones, around 86% detected once. This chain links TRBV6-5 with TRBJ2-7; D may be TRBD1 (6 bases). The TCR was taken from a man aged 50-59 years with active COVID-19. The sample was peripheral blood. CDR3: CASSRSGQLYEQYF. The CDR3 nucleotides are TGTGCCAGCTCCCGCTCCGGACAGCTCTACGAGCAGTACTTC.